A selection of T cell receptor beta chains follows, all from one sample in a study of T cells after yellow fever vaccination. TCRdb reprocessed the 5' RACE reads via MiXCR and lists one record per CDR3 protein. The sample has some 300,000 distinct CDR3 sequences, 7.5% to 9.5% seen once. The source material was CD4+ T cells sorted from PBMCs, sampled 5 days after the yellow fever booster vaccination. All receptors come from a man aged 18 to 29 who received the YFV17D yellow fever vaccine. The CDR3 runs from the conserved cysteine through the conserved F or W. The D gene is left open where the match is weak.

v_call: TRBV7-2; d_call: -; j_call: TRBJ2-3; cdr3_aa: CASSRAPRNVASTDTQYF
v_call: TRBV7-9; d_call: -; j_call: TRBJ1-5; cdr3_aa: CASSLEGGSNQPQHF
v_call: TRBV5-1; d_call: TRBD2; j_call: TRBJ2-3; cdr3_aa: CASSLLAGGWDTQYF
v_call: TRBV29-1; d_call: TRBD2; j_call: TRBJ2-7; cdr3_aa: CSVKPGGYEQYF
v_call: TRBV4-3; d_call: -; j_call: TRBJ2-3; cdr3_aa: CASSQWRDTTDTQYF
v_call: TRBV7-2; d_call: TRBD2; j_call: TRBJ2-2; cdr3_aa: CASSLYPGTSGGGTGELFF
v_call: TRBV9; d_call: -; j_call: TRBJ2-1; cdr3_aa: CASSVLGRSANEQFF
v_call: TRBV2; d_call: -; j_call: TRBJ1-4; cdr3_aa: CASSGTWDEKLFF
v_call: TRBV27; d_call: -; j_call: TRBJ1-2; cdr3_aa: CASSLTTGWRFYGYTF
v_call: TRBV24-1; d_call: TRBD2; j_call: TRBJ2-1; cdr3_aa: CATSDTSGGTYNEQFF
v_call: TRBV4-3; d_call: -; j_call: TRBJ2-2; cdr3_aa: CASSQPTPGNTGELFF
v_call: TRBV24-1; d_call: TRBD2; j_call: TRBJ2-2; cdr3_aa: CATSDSNTFGGATGELFF
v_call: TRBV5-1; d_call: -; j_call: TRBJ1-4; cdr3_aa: CASRPGPTLIEKLFF
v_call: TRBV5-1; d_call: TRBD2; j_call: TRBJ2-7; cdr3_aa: CASSLTSGETYEQYF
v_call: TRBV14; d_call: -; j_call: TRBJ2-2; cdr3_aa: CASSQGGSSLNTGELFF
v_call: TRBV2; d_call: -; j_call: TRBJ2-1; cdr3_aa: CASNPQYNEQFF
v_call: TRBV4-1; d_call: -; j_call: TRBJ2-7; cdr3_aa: CASSHDPLYEQYF
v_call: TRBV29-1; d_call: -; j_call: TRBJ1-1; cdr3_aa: CSVEKTVRSFF
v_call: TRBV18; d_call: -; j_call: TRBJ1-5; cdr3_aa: CASSPQYSNQPQHF
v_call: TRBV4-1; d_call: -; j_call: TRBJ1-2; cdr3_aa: CASSQVIAGVICYGYTF
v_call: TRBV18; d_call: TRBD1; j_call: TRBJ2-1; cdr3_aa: CASSPPGQPEQFF
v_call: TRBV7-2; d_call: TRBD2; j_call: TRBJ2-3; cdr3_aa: CASSVSGGLTDTQYF
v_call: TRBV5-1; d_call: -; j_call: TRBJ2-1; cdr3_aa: CASSNTGSNEQFF
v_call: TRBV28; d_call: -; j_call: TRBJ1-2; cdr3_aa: CASSLYTYGYTF
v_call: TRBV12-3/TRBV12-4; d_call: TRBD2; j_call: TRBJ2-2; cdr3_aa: CASSPGTSGGAGELFF
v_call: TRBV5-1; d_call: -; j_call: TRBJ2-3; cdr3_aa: CASSWDQSTDTQYF
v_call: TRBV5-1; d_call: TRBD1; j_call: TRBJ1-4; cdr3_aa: CASSGLPGGAQEKLFF
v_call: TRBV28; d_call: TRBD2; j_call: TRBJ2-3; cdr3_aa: CASSRLPSGDTDTQYF